The rows below give T cell receptor beta chains drawn from one sample of a study of blood T cell repertoires in COVID-19. Repertoires were generated with immunoSEQ multiplex PCR, while TCRdb's copy carries only in-frame clones and drops some. There are around 340,000 clones in the sample; about nine tenths occur only once, and approximately 0.97% lies in the top ten. The sequenced sample was PBMCs or T cells enriched from blood (not recorded which). The receptors here all came from a young woman who had been exposed to COVID-19. Both conserved end residues are part of each CDR3.

V gene	CDR3 length	J gene	CDR3 protein
TRBV21-1	16	TRBJ1-5	CASSKDLKGNSQPQHF
TRBV7-9	16	TRBJ2-2	CASSPRTGSDTGELFF
TRBV19	17	TRBJ2-7	CASSIDGRGGSSYEQYF
TRBV3-1/TRBV3-2	16	TRBJ2-1	CASSQVAGAPYNEQFF
TRBV28	12	TRBJ2-1	CASSGQGNEQFF
TRBV7-6	16	TRBJ2-2	CASSSLPQRITGELFF
TRBV28	12	TRBJ1-1	CASNAARTEAFF
TRBV7-9	14	TRBJ2-1	CASSLQGSYNEQFF
TRBV6-5	15	TRBJ1-1	CASSRGGRLNTEAFF
TRBV19	16	TRBJ2-2	CASSSRTGVNTGELFF
TRBV2	14	TRBJ2-1	CASSDRSVDNEQFF
TRBV3-1/TRBV3-2	15	TRBJ2-7	CASRQTGTAFPEQYF
TRBV20-1	15	TRBJ1-6	CSASQSTGDNSPLHF